The 14 T cell receptor beta chains below were found in one sample sequenced in a study of shared T cell receptors in the human thymus. Repertoires were generated with immunoSEQ multiplex PCR, while TCRdb's copy carries only in-frame clones and drops some. The sample contains over 650,000 clones, 87% of which appear only once. Another study also made use of these data, one on human thymus T cells.

The sample was thymocytes. The receptors were sampled from a boy under two years old with a congenital heart defect.

The chain carries TRBV18 and TRBJ2-5; a weak D match, TRBD1 (5 bases). Germline CDR1 reads KGHSH; CDR2 reads LQKENI. The CDR3 loop spans 15 amino acids. V was trimmed by 0 bases and J by 5 bases, leaving 13 bases between them. CDR3 coding DNA: TGTGCCAGCTCACCACCTCAGGGCAAGGTGGAGACCCAGTACTTC. This codes for CASSPPQGKVETQYF.

In DNA form, the CDR3 reads TGTGCCAGCAGACCGACAGGACAGTTCCTTTTCGGCAAAAACATTCAGTACTTC. Translation gives CASRPTGQFLFGKNIQYF. This chain joins TRBV27 and TRBJ2-4, with D possibly being TRBD1 (6 bases). Germline values: CDR1 MNHEY, CDR2 SMNVEV (reference sequence). Between the trimmed V and J ends, which lost 6 bases and 3 bases, there was a span of 24 bases. The CDR3 has 18 amino acids.

The genes are TRBV7-3 and TRBJ1-5; D is possibly TRBD1 (5 bases). The CDR3 extends over 12 amino acids. V dropped 11 bases and J dropped 5 bases, with 13 bases sitting between them. CDR1 is SGHTA and CDR2 is FQGTGA in the germline V gene. CDR3 residues: CAPPSGDQPQHF. The CDR3 bases are TGTGCCCCCCCTTCGGGGGATCAGCCCCAGCATTTT.

This clone was detected only a few times. The gene calls are TRBV7-9 and TRBJ2-5; TRBD2 aligns across 7 bases. The CDR3 extends over 14 amino acids. Germline-derived CDR1 and CDR2 are SEHNR and FQNEAQ (reference sequence). V dropped 3 bases and J dropped 1; count of bases not matched to a gene: 2. This chain's CDR3 is CASSFRLAQETQYF. In DNA, the CDR3 is TGTGCCAGCAGCTTTCGACTAGCCCAAGAGACCCAGTACTTC.

This clone was recorded a few times. The V and J genes are TRBV4-3 and TRBJ1-3; D possibly corresponds to TRBD1 (6 bases). Deletions cut 1 base from V and 1 base from J, with 17 bases between. CDR1 and CDR2 (germline): LGHNA, YSLEER. This CDR3 is built from 18 residues. DNA for the CDR3: TGCGCCAGCAGCCAAGGTGGGACAAAAGGTTCGTCTGGAAACACCATATATTTT. The encoded protein is CASSQGGTKGSSGNTIYF.

The chain combines TRBV7-2 with TRBJ2-2; TRBD2 aligns across 10 bases. The germline CDR1 and CDR2 sequences are SGHTA and FQGNSA. CDR3 size: 16 residues. The trim removed 3 bases at V and 5 bases at J, leaving 6 bases unmatched. CDR3 protein: CASSFFGLAVTGELFF. As DNA, the CDR3 is TGTGCCAGCAGCTTCTTCGGACTAGCGGTAACCGGGGAGCTGTTTTTT.

This clone was observed once. The V call is TRBV15, the J call TRBJ2-5; 10 bases line up with TRBD1. The J call may be in error: the DNA end matches TRBJ2-7 better. This CDR3 contains 15 residues. The germline gives CDR1 LNHNV, CDR2 YYDKDF (reference sequence). CDR3 nucleotide sequence: TGTGCCACCAGCGAGGACAGGGGGAACTACTACGAGCAGTACTTC. It is translated as CATSEDRGNYYEQYF.

This clone was recorded only once. This chain uses TRBV27 with TRBJ1-2; 11 bases match TRBD1. Germline trimming cut 4 bases from V and 4 bases from J; bases unmatched to any gene: 8. This CDR3 contains 16 residues. Germline V gene data show CDR1 as MNHEY and CDR2 as SMNVEV (reference sequence). CDR3: CASSYSPGQGGYGYTF. The DNA of the CDR3 is TGTGCCAGCAGTTACTCACCGGGACAGGGGGGCTATGGCTACACCTTC.

The V call is TRBV15, the J call TRBJ1-5, with TRBD1 matching over 9 bases. CDR3 length: 17 amino acids. Germline CDR1 and CDR2: LNHNV and YYDKDF (reference sequence). After removal of 5 bases from V and 5 bases from J, the junction contained 13 bases not matched to a gene. As DNA, the CDR3 is TGTGCCACCAGCGGTCAGAGAGGGGGACAGGGAGATCAGCCCCAGCATTTT. Encoded protein: CATSGQRGGQGDQPQHF.

J is TRBJ2-1 and V is TRBV6-4, with D possibly matching TRBD2 (5 bases). The V and J ends lost 3 bases and 5 bases respectively, with 23 bases between them. The CDR3 contains 18 residues. The germline V gene encodes CDR1 MRHNA and CDR2 SNTAGT. This chain's CDR3 is CASSESSSDSGSHNEQFF. As DNA, the CDR3 is TGTGCCAGCAGTGAAAGTAGTTCTGACTCGGGGTCCCACAATGAGCAGTTCTTC.

This sequence joins TRBV5-8 and TRBJ2-1; TRBD2 might be the D (5 bases). The CDR3 covers 18 residues. CDR1 and CDR2 (germline): SGHTS, YDEGEE. V shed 1 base and J shed 0 bases, with 17 bases lying between them. The chain's CDR3 is CASSLSSSGLSSYNEQFF. In DNA, the CDR3 is TGTGCCAGCAGCTTGTCTTCTTCTGGACTGAGCTCCTACAATGAGCAGTTCTTC. The full variable domain, completed using reference TRBV5-8 and TRBJ2-1, is EAGVTQSPTHLIKTRGQQATLRCSPISGHTSVYWYQQALGLGLQFLLWYDEGEERNRGNFPPRFSGRQFPNYSSELNVNALELEDSALYLCASSLSSSGLSSYNEQFFGPGTRLTVL.

This clone has a handful of counts. The chain links TRBV14 to TRBJ1-2; TRBD1 matches at 8 bases. The V gene end was trimmed by 3 bases and the J gene end by 9 bases; junction bases not matched to a gene: 12. Germline CDR1 is SGHDN and CDR2 is FVKESK. CDR3 length: 15 amino acids. CDR3 nucleotide sequence: TGTGCCAGCAGCCACCCCCCCCAGGGGGCTCGGAGCTACACCTTC. This translates into CASSHPPQGARSYTF.

This clone was observed a single time. The chain uses TRBV27 and TRBJ2-7; D may be TRBD1 (5 bases). This CDR3 has 14 residues. The ends were cut back, 5 bases at V and 0 bases at J, with 11 bases in the middle. Germline V CDR1 and CDR2: MNHEY, SMNVEV (reference sequence). CDR3: CASSARQSSYEQYF. In DNA form, the CDR3 reads TGTGCCAGCAGTGCCCGACAGAGCTCCTACGAGCAGTACTTC.

V and J are TRBV30 and TRBJ2-3, with 7 nucleotides matching TRBD2. Germline trimming cut 0 bases from V and 3 bases from J; bases unmatched to any gene: 6. The length of the CDR3 is 15 residues. Germline V CDR1 and CDR2: GTSNPN, SVGIG (reference sequence). CDR3 amino acids: CAWSVLGGGTDTQYF. The CDR3 DNA sequence: TGTGCCTGGAGTGTACTTGGGGGGGGTACAGATACGCAGTATTTT.